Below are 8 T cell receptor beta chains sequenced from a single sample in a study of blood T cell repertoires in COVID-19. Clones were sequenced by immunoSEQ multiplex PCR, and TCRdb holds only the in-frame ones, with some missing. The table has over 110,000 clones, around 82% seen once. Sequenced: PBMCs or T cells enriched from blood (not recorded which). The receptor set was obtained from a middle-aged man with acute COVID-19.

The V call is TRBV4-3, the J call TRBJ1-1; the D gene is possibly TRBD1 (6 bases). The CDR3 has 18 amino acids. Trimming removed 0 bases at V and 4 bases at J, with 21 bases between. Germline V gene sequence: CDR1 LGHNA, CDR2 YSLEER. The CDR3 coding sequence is TGCGCCAGCAGCCAAGATATTAACCGGGGGGCTGGAACCACTGAAGCTTTCTTT. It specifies CASSQDINRGAGTTEAFF.

The CDR3 DNA sequence: TGCGCCAGCAGCCAAGATACCTACCCCCCGAGCGGACTAGCGGGAGATGAGCAGTTCTTC. It specifies CASSQDTYPPSGLAGDEQFF. The chain recombines TRBV4-3 with TRBJ2-1, with 13 positions matching TRBD2. Germline V gives CDR1 LGHNA, CDR2 YSLEER. V lost 0 bases and J lost 8; bases outside the gene matches: 16. The CDR3 totals 20 residues.

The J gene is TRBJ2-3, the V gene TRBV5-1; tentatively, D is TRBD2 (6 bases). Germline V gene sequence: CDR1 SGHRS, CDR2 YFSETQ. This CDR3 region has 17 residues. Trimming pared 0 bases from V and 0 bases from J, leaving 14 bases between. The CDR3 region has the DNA TGCGCCAGCAGCTTGGGGATGGGGGGATTAAGCACAGATACGCAGTATTTT. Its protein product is CASSLGMGGLSTDTQYF.

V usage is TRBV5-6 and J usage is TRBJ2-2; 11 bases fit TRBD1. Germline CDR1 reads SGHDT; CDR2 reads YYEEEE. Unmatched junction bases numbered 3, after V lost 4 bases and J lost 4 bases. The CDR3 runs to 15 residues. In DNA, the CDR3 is TGTGCCAGCAGCGCGGACAGGGGGCTCACCGGGGAGCTGTTTTTT. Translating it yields CASSADRGLTGELFF. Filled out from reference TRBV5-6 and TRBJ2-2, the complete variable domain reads DAGVTQSPTHLIKTRGQQVTLRCSPKSGHDTVSWYQQALGQGPQFIFQYYEEEERQRGNFPDRFSGHQFPNYSSELNVNALLLGDSALYLCASSADRGLTGELFFGEGSRLTVL.

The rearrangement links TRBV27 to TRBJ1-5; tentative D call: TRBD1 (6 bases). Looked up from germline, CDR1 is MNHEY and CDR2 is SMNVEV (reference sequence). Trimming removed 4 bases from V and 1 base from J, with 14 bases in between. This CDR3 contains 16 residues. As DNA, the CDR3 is TGTGCCAGCAGTTCAGCAGGGGCAGGGAGCAATCAGCCCCAGCATTTT. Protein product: CASSSAGAGSNQPQHF.

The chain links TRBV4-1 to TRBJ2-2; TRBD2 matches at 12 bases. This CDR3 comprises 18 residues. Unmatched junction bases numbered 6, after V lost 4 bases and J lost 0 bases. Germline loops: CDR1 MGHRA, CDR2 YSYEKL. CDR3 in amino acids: CASSPGLAGTSNTGELFF. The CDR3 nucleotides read TGCGCCAGCAGCCCCGGACTAGCGGGGACATCGAACACCGGGGAGCTGTTTTTT.

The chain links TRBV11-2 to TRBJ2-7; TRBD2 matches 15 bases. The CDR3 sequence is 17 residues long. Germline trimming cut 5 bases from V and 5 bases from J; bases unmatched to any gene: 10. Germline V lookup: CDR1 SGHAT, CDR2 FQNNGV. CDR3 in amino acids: CASSIGLAGGFLHEQYF. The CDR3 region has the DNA TGTGCCAGCAGCATTGGACTAGCGGGAGGGTTCCTCCACGAGCAGTACTTC.

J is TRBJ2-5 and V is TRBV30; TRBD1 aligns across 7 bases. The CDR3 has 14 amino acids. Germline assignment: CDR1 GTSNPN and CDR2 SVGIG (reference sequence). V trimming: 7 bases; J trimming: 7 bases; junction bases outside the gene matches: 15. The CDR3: CAFHTTGASGTQYF. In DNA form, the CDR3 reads TGTGCCTTTCACACCACAGGGGCCTCTGGGACCCAGTACTTC.